This TCR beta chain comes out of a study of T cells after yellow fever vaccination. The CDR3 totals 15 residues. Trimming cost V 4 bases and J 5 bases; bases outside gene matches: 7. Germline CDR1 SGHDN, CDR2 FVKESK. Template-switching 5'RACE yielded the TCR cDNA; a universal primer site and UMIs were added in the process. One entry per CDR3 protein results from TCRdb running MiXCR on the 5' RACE reads. The sample has about 550,000 distinct CDR3 sequences; 15% to 20% are singletons. The source material was PBMCs, sampled 15 days after the yellow fever booster vaccination. The clonotype originates from a man younger than 45 who received the YFV17D yellow fever vaccine. The chain carries TRBV14 and TRBJ2-5, with 10 bases that match TRBD1. CDR3 sequence reads: CASSPDRGLWETQYF. As DNA, the CDR3 is TGTGCCAGCAGCCCCGACAGGGGGCTATGGGAGACCCAGTACTTC.